The 5 T cell receptor beta chains below were found in one sample sequenced in a study of blood T cell repertoires in COVID-19. Assay: immunoSEQ multiplex PCR; the TCRdb copy retains only in-frame clones and omits some. The sample lists about 190,000 clones; roughly 73% were seen once. The sample consisted of peripheral blood. These receptors all come from a woman aged 80 or older with active or convalescent COVID-19.

DNA for the CDR3: TGCAGCGTTGGTTTCGGCGGGGGCACAGATACGCAGTATTTT. This gives the protein CSVGFGGGTDTQYF. This sequence joins TRBV29-1 and TRBJ2-3; D may be TRBD2 (6 bases). The germline V gene encodes CDR1 SQVTM and CDR2 ANQGSEA. V was cut by 4 bases and J by 1 base, with 12 bases left in between. The CDR3 loop spans 14 amino acids.

This clone was recorded only once. One end of the junction is discordant with germline, which a read error may explain. This same CDR3 is encoded by further DNA sequences in the sample. The chain couples TRBV3-1 (or the pseudogene TRBV3-2) to TRBJ2-1, with D uncertain. The CDR3 loop spans 13 amino acids. Germline assignment: CDR1 LGHDT and CDR2 YNNKEL (reference sequence). The CDR3 DNA reads TGCGCCAGCAGCCCAGTGAGGTACAATGAGCAGTTCTTC. This codes for CASSPVRYNEQFF.

The rearrangement links TRBV5-1 to TRBJ2-1; the match to TRBD1 covers 11 bases. There are 19 residues in the CDR3. CDR1 and CDR2 from the germline V gene are SGHRS and YFSETQ. Losses at the gene ends were 4 bases for V and 4 bases for J; bases not matched to a gene: 16. For the CDR3, the DNA is TGCGCCAGCAGCCCGAGAGGGGACAGGGGGGGTATTTTGTACAATGAGCAGTTCTTC. This encodes CASSPRGDRGGILYNEQFF.

This clone occurred a few times. The V gene is TRBV28, the J gene TRBJ2-7, with 7 bases lining up with TRBD1. Germline CDR1 reads MDHEN; CDR2 reads SYDVKM. With V trimmed by 5 bases and J by 5 bases, 18 bases remained unmatched. This CDR3 comprises 17 residues. The CDR3 loop reads CASSPVLKNRGLNEQYF. CDR3 bases: TGTGCCAGCAGTCCCGTTCTAAAAAATAGGGGGCTTAACGAGCAGTACTTC. The full variable domain, rest sourced from reference TRBV28 and TRBJ2-7, is DVKVTQSSRYLVKRTGEKVFLECVQDMDHENMFWYRQDPGLGLRLIYFSYDVKMKEKGDIPEGYSVSREKKERFSLILESASTNQTSMYLCASSPVLKNRGLNEQYFGPGTRLTVT.

The V and J genes are TRBV7-8 and TRBJ2-7; 8 nucleotides align to TRBD1. This CDR3 spans 13 amino acids. The germline CDR1 and CDR2 sequences are SGHVS and FQNEAQ. The ends lost 5 bases at V and 3 bases at J; junction bases unmatched: 3. DNA for the CDR3: TGTGCCAGCAGCCCAGACAGGGGCTACGAGCAGTACTTC. Translated: CASSPDRGYEQYF.